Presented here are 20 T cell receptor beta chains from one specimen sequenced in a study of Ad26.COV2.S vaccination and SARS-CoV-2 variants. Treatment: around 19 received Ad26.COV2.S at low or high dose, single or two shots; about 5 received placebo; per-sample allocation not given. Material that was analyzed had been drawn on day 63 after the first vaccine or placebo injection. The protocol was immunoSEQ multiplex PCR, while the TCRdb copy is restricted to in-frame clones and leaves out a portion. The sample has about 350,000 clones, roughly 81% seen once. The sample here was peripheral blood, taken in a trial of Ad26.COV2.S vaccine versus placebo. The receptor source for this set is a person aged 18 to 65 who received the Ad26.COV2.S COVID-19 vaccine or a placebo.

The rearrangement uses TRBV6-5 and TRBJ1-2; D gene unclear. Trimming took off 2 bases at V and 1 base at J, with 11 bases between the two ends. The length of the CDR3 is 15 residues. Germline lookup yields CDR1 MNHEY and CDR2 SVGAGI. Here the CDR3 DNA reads TGTGCCAGCAGTTACGGGTTTTCGGATAACTATGGCTACACCTTC. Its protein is CASSYGFSDNYGYTF.

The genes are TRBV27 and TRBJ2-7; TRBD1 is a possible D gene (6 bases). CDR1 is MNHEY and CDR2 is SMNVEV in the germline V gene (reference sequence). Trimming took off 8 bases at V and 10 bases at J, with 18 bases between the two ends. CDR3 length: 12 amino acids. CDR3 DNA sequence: TGTGCCAGCTCCAACCCAGGGGCGACTCAGTACTTC. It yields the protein CASSNPGATQYF.

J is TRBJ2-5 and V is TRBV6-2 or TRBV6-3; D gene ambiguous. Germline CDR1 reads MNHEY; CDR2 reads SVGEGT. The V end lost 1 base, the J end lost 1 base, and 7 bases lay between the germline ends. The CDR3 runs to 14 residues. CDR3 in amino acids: CASSYYASQETQYF. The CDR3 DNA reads TGTGCCAGCAGTTACTACGCCAGCCAAGAGACCCAGTACTTC.

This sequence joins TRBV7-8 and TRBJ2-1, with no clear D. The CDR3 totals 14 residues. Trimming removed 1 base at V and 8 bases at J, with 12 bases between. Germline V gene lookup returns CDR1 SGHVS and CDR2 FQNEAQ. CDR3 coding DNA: TGTGCCAGCAGCTTAGTTGCCCGGCTGGATGAGCAGTTCTTC. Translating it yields CASSLVARLDEQFF. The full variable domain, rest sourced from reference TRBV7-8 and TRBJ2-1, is GAGVSQSPRYKVAKRGQDVALRCDPISGHVSLFWYQQALGQGPEFLTYFQNEAQLDKSGLPSDRFFAERPEGSVSTLKIQRTQQEDSAVYLCASSLVARLDEQFFGPGTRLTVL.

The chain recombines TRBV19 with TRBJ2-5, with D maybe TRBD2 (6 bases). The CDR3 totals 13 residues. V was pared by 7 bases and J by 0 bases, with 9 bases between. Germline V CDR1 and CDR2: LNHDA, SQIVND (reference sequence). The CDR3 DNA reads TGTGCCAGTATCGGGACTGACCAAGAGACCCAGTACTTC. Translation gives CASIGTDQETQYF.

CDR3 DNA sequence: TGTGCCAGCAGTCGAGCCGGCGGGGGGAATCAGCCCCAGCATTTT. It yields the protein CASSRAGGGNQPQHF. The chain carries TRBV2 and TRBJ1-5; tentatively, D is TRBD1 (5 bases). Deletions cut 5 bases from V and 4 bases from J, with 15 bases between. The CDR3 covers 15 residues. The germline V gene has CDR1 SNHLY and CDR2 FYNNEI.

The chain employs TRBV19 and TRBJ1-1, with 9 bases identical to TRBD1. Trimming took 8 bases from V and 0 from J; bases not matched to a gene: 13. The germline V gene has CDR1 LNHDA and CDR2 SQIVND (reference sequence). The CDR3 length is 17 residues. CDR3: CASLPGTGMLVNTEAFF. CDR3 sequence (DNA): TGTGCCAGTCTCCCCGGGACAGGGATGTTGGTGAACACTGAAGCTTTCTTT.

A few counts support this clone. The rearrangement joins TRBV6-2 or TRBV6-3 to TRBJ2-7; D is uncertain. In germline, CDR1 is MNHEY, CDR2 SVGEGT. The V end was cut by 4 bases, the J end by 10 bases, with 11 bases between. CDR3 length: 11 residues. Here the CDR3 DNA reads TGTGCCAGCAGTTTTACAGAGAATCAGTACTTC. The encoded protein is CASSFTENQYF.

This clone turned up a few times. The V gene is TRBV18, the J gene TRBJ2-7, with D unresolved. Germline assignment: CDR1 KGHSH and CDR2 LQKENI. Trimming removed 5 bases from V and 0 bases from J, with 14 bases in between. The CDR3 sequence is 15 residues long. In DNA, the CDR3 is TGTGCCAGCTCATTAACATCGGGTCGCTCCTACGAGCAGTACTTC. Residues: CASSLTSGRSYEQYF.

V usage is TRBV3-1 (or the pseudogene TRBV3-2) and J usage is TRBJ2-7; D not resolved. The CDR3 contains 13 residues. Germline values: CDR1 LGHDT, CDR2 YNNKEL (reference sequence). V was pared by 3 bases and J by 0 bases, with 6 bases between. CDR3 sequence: CASSQFSSYEQYF. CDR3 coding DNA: TGTGCCAGCAGCCAGTTTAGCTCCTACGAGCAGTACTTC.

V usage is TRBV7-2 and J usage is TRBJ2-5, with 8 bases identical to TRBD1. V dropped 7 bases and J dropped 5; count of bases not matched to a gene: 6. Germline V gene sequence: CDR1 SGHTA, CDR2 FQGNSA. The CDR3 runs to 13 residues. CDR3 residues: CASNRGAGETQYF. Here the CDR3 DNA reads TGTGCCAGCAACAGGGGGGCGGGCGAGACCCAGTACTTC.

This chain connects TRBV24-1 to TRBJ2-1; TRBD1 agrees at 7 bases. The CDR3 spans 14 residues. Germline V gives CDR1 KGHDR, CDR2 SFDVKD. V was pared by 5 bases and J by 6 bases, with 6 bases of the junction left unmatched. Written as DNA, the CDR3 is TGTGCCACCAGTGTCCACAGGGGTCGCAATGAGCAGTTCTTC. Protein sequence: CATSVHRGRNEQFF.

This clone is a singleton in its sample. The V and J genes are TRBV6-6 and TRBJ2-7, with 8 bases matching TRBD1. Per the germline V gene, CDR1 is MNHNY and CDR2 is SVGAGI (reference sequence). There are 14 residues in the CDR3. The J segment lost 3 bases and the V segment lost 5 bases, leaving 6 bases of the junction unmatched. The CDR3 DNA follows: TGTGCCAGCAGTAATGGACAGGGCGGCTACGAGCAGTACTTC. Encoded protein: CASSNGQGGYEQYF.

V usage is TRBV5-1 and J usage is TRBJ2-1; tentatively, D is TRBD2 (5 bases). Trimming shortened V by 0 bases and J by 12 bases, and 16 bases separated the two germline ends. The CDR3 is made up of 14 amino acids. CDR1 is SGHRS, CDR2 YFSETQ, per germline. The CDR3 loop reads CASSLAASPLVQFF. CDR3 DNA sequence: TGCGCCAGCAGCTTGGCCGCTAGCCCCTTAGTGCAGTTCTTC.

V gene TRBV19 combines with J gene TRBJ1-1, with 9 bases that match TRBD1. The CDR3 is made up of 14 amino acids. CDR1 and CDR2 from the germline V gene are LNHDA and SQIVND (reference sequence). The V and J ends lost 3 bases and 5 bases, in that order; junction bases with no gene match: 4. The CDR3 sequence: CASSMTGGGTEAFF. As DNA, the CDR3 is TGTGCCAGTAGTATGACAGGGGGAGGGACTGAAGCTTTCTTT. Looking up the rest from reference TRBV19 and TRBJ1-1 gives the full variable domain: DGGITQSPKYLFRKEGQNVTLSCEQNLNHDAMYWYRQDPGQGLRLIYYSQIVNDFQKGDIAEGYSVSREKKESFPLTVTSAQKNPTAFYLCASSMTGGGTEAFFGQGTRLTVV.

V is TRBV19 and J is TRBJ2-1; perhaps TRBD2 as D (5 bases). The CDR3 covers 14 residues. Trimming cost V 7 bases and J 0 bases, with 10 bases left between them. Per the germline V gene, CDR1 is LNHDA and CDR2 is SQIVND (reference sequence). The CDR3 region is CASNRGSSYNEQFF. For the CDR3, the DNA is TGTGCCAGTAATCGGGGAAGCTCCTACAATGAGCAGTTCTTC.

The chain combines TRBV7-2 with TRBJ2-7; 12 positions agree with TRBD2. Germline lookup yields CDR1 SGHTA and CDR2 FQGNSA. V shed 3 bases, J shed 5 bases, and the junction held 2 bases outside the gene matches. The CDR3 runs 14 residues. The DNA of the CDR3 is TGTGCCAGCAGCTTTTCTAGCGGGAGGGACGAGCAGTACTTC. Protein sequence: CASSFSSGRDEQYF.

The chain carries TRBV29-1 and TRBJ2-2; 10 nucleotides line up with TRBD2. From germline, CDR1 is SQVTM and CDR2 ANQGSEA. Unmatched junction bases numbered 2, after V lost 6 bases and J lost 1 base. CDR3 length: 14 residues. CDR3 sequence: CSVASGRNTGELFF. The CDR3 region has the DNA TGCAGCGTAGCTAGCGGGAGGAACACCGGGGAGCTGTTTTTT.

CDR3 sequence (DNA): TGCGCCAGCAGCCAAAGTAGGGCCCAAAACTATGGCTACACCTTC. Its protein product is CASSQSRAQNYGYTF. This sequence joins TRBV4-3 and TRBJ1-2; D is undetermined. Trimming removed 2 bases at V and 2 bases at J, with 12 bases between. The CDR3 length is 15 residues. Germline CDR1 is LGHNA and CDR2 is YSLEER.

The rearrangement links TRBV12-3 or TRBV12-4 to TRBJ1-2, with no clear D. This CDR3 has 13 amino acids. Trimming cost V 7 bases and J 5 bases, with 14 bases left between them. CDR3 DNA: TGTGCCAGCACCCCGGACGCGGGTTATGGCTACACCTTC. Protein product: CASTPDAGYGYTF.